This T cell receptor (beta chain) was captured in a study of shared clonotypes between healthy human individuals. The wider study: Participating donors consisted of two women and a few men aged 18 to 49.

The V gene's germline CDR1 is WNHNN and CDR2 SYGVQD (reference sequence). Trimming took off 5 bases at V and 5 bases at J, with 13 bases between the two ends. The CDR3 is 14 amino acids. Findings and caveats of the study: The four-donor shared clonotypes exceeded non-shared clonotypes in generation probability, with non-shared ones scoring lower. Clonotypes that were shared across a few donors made up 4% to 6% of naive CD4 clonotypes. The diversity represented, both genetic and in exposure history, was limited by few donors.

The assay was immunoSEQ multiplex PCR, and TCRdb's table has in-frame clones only and misses some. The sample includes a few million clones, about 92% seen only once; the top ten take 0.3% to 0.4%. This clone has a handful of counts. The target antigen is unknown. The receptor was isolated from a young man in good health. Some clones in this sample may be carry-over from other donors' samples. V gene TRBV10-1 combines with J gene TRBJ1-5, with a possible D match to TRBD1 (6 bases). The sequenced sample consisted of naive CD4+ T cells from PBMCs. The sample's subset: CD45RA+ positively selected. The CDR3 DNA sequence: TGCGCCAGCAGTTCCGCAGGGGACGATCAGCCCCAGCATTTT. As protein: CASSSAGDDQPQHF.